Below, one T cell receptor beta chain is given with its context. The antigen remains undetermined. This CDR3 is 12 amino acids long. Trimming took off 4 bases at V and 3 bases at J, with 9 bases between the two ends. CDR1 is SQVTM, CDR2 ANQGSEA, per germline. This specimen comes from a study of cytomegalovirus exposure and HLA in healthy donors. Study-level information: Unique TCRs from HLA-typed donors, roughly 87 million of them, were held in an early data release. Whole-study results and caveats: Per a prior analysis, the majority of TCR beta V segments were productive roughly 87% or roughly 30% of the time. Later on, an analysis tied 15,000 to 20,000 TCR beta sequences to HLA alleles at 0.05 false discovery rate.

60 Vbeta and 13 Jbeta primers were used in PCR. The protocol was immunoSEQ multiplex PCR, while the TCRdb copy is restricted to in-frame clones and leaves out a portion. The sample has approximately 170,000 clones; 55% to 65% are singletons. Sequenced material: PBMCs. The rearrangement joins TRBV29-1 to TRBJ1-1; D is possibly TRBD1 (6 bases). The receptor was derived from a man in his forties in good health and CMV-seronegative. CDR3 bases: TGCAGCGTTGGGGCAGGGGACACTGAAGCTTTCTTT. It specifies CSVGAGDTEAFF.